These 31 T cell receptor beta chains were sequenced from one sample in a study of blood T cell repertoires in COVID-19. Produced via immunoSEQ multiplex PCR; TCRdb's table is partial and in-frame only. The data contain about 13,000 clones, roughly 86% of them singletons. The specimen was peripheral blood. These receptors all stem from a human donor in a cohort sampled during active COVID-19.

This chain uses TRBV4-3 with TRBJ2-2; 8 bases agree with TRBD1. CDR1 and CDR2 (germline): LGHNA, YSLEER. This CDR3 comprises 16 residues. V dropped 0 bases and J dropped 6; count of bases not matched to a gene: 6. CDR3 sequence: CASSQEATGDSGELFF. DNA for the CDR3: TGCGCCAGCAGCCAAGAAGCGACAGGGGATTCCGGGGAGCTGTTTTTT.

V usage is TRBV7-6 and J usage is TRBJ2-5, with 9 bases that match TRBD1. Germline loops: CDR1 SGHVS, CDR2 FNYEAQ. The CDR3 covers 17 residues. Trimming removed 5 bases from V and 0 bases from J; junction bases left unmatched: 10. The CDR3 DNA reads TGTGCCAGCAGCCCCGGCTCGGGGACAGGGAACCAAGAGACCCAGTACTTC. This codes for CASSPGSGTGNQETQYF.

This sequence joins TRBV6-6 and TRBJ2-7; 8 bases match TRBD2. CDR1 MNHNY and CDR2 SVGAGI come from the germline V gene (reference sequence). The CDR3 totals 12 residues. Trimming removed 6 bases from V and 4 bases from J; junction bases left unmatched: 2. CDR3 region: CASSPGGYEQYF. In DNA, the CDR3 is TGTGCCAGCAGCCCGGGGGGGTACGAGCAGTACTTC.

The V call is TRBV6-5, the J call TRBJ2-7, with D possibly being TRBD1 (6 bases). Germline V lookup: CDR1 MNHEY, CDR2 SVGAGI. The CDR3 loop spans 12 amino acids. CDR3 nucleotides: TGTGCGAGCCGGGACACCTTCTACGAGCAGTACTTC. Translating it yields CASRDTFYEQYF.

The V gene is TRBV5-1, the J gene TRBJ2-7, with 9 positions matching TRBD1. The CDR3 sequence is 16 residues long. Germline V gene lookup returns CDR1 SGHRS and CDR2 YFSETQ. J lost 5 bases, V lost 4 bases, and 13 bases had no gene match. The CDR3 spells CASSITSGTGSHEQYF. CDR3 in DNA: TGCGCCAGCAGCATAACCTCCGGGACAGGGAGCCACGAGCAGTACTTC.

This chain links TRBV28 with TRBJ2-3; D perhaps matches TRBD1 (5 bases). CDR1 is MDHEN, CDR2 SYDVKM, per germline. The CDR3 totals 17 residues. V lost 7 bases and J 1 base, leaving 21 bases between the germline ends. The CDR3 DNA sequence: TGTGCCAGCAACCTGTTTGGGGCAGGGTTGGGCACAGATACGCAGTATTTT. Protein sequence: CASNLFGAGLGTDTQYF.

The rearrangement uses TRBV5-1 and TRBJ2-7; maybe TRBD2 (6 bases). From germline, CDR1 is SGHRS and CDR2 YFSETQ. The CDR3 sequence is 14 residues long. V was trimmed by 0 bases and J by 2 bases, leaving 9 bases between them. In nucleotides, the CDR3 is TGCGCCAGCAGCTTGGAAATAGCGGCCTACGAGCAGTACTTC. Translated, it gives CASSLEIAAYEQYF.

This rearrangement joins TRBV6-1 to TRBJ2-5; 11 bases map to TRBD2. From germline, CDR1 is MNHNS and CDR2 SASEGT. Losses at the gene ends were 4 bases for V and 4 bases for J; bases not matched to a gene: 14. The CDR3 covers 18 residues. CDR3 nucleotides: TGTGCCAGCAGTGTTTTACTAGCGGGAGTTAGGGGGGGAGAGACCCAGTACTTC. Translated, it gives CASSVLLAGVRGGETQYF.

The rearrangement links TRBV18 to TRBJ2-3, with 12 positions matching TRBD2. CDR1 is KGHSH and CDR2 is LQKENI in the germline V gene. The CDR3 runs to 20 residues. V lost 0 bases, J lost 1 base, and 11 bases stayed unmatched. CDR3 residues: CASSPPKKGTSGYRTDTQYF. The CDR3 coding sequence is TGTGCCAGCTCACCACCGAAGAAAGGGACTAGCGGGTATCGCACAGATACGCAGTATTTT.

V gene TRBV30 combines with J gene TRBJ2-3; TRBD1 matches at 9 bases. J gave up 2 bases and V 2 bases, and 5 bases lay outside the gene matches. Germline V CDR1 and CDR2: GTSNPN, SVGIG (reference sequence). This CDR3 is built from 15 residues. The CDR3 DNA reads as TGTGCCTGGAGTAGGGGACAGGGAAACACAGATACGCAGTATTTT. Translating it yields CAWSRGQGNTDTQYF.

The rearrangement links TRBV14 to TRBJ2-1; TRBD2 agrees at 10 bases. V was pared by 4 bases and J by 2 bases, with 2 bases of the junction left unmatched. The CDR3 totals 15 residues. Per the germline V gene, CDR1 is SGHDN and CDR2 is FVKESK. CDR3: CASSLLAGTYNEQFF. CDR3 nucleotide sequence: TGTGCCAGCAGCCTACTAGCGGGGACCTACAATGAGCAGTTCTTC.

V usage is TRBV5-1 and J usage is TRBJ1-4, with D maybe TRBD1 (6 bases). CDR3 length equals 17 residues. V lost 1 base and J 2 bases, leaving 15 bases between the germline ends. Germline assignment: CDR1 SGHRS and CDR2 YFSETQ. The CDR3 is CASSLKSPTGTNEKLFF. As DNA, the CDR3 is TGCGCCAGCAGCTTGAAGTCCCCTACAGGGACTAATGAAAAACTGTTTTTT.

The chain is built from TRBV5-1 and TRBJ2-2; the D gene is possibly TRBD2 (5 bases). The CDR3 covers 15 residues. Germline CDR1 is SGHRS and CDR2 is YFSETQ. Trimming removed 8 bases from V and 7 bases from J, with 21 bases in between. Here the CDR3 reads CASHEGLVSDGELFF. CDR3 sequence (DNA): TGCGCCAGTCACGAGGGTTTGGTGAGCGACGGGGAGCTGTTTTTT.

The rearrangement uses TRBV7-8 and TRBJ1-4, with D possibly being TRBD1 (5 bases). The CDR3 has 16 residues. V was clipped by 2 bases and J by 8 bases, with 18 bases between them. Germline CDR1 reads SGHVS; CDR2 reads FQNEAQ. DNA of the CDR3: TGTGCCAGCAGCTTAAGACAGCCCCCTTCAGGAGAAAAACTGTTTTTT. The encoded protein is CASSLRQPPSGEKLFF.

This chain connects TRBV7-6 to TRBJ2-2; 10 positions agree with TRBD2. Germline V CDR1 and CDR2: SGHVS, FNYEAQ. V lost 1 base and J lost 5; bases outside the gene matches: 7. The CDR3 has 17 residues. This CDR3 is CASSLVPSGSGTGELFF. In DNA form, the CDR3 reads TGTGCCAGCAGCTTAGTCCCTAGCGGGAGCGGAACCGGGGAGCTGTTTTTT.

The chain combines TRBV6-2 or TRBV6-3 with TRBJ2-3; TRBD2 agrees at 10 bases. Germline CDR1 MNHEY, CDR2 SVGEGT. CDR3 length: 16 amino acids. The junction had 7 bases not matched to a gene; V was cut back by 3 bases and J by 4 bases. CDR3 region: CASSYEAGGPSDTQYF. The CDR3 DNA reads TGTGCCAGCAGTTATGAAGCGGGAGGGCCGTCAGATACGCAGTATTTT.

CDR3: CASSSSGVRVETQYF. CDR3 bases: TGTGCCAGCAGTTCATCAGGGGTTCGAGTGGAGACCCAGTACTTC. The chain couples TRBV27 to TRBJ2-5; tentative D call: TRBD1 (6 bases). This CDR3 has 15 residues. In germline, CDR1 is MNHEY, CDR2 SMNVEV (reference sequence). Trimming shortened V by 4 bases and J by 5 bases, and 17 bases separated the two germline ends.

This clone was seen only once. The V call is TRBV11-2, the J call TRBJ2-1; TRBD2 matches 8 bases. V lost 2 bases and J lost 8; bases outside the gene matches: 5. The germline V gene has CDR1 SGHAT and CDR2 FQNNGV. This CDR3 region has 14 residues. DNA of the CDR3: TGTGCCAGCAGCTTATATGACGGGAGGGATGAGCAGTTCTTC. Translated: CASSLYDGRDEQFF.

The genes are TRBV5-1 and TRBJ2-1; TRBD2 agrees at 13 bases. The ends lost 4 bases at V and 7 bases at J; junction bases unmatched: 8. The CDR3 is 16 residues long. In germline, CDR1 is SGHRS, CDR2 YFSETQ. CDR3: CASSKLAGGFANEQFF. CDR3 DNA sequence: TGCGCCAGCAGCAAACTAGCGGGAGGGTTTGCGAATGAGCAGTTCTTC.

The rearrangement uses TRBV28 and TRBJ2-3; 11 bases agree with TRBD2. V lost 5 bases and J lost 0; bases outside the gene matches: 4. The CDR3 is made up of 16 amino acids. The V gene's germline CDR1 is MDHEN and CDR2 SYDVKM. Here the CDR3 reads CASSPGLAGSTDTQYF. CDR3 nucleotide sequence: TGTGCCAGCAGTCCAGGACTAGCGGGTAGCACAGATACGCAGTATTTT. Drawing the rest from reference TRBV28 and TRBJ2-3, the complete variable domain is DVKVTQSSRYLVKRTGEKVFLECVQDMDHENMFWYRQDPGLGLRLIYFSYDVKMKEKGDIPEGYSVSREKKERFSLILESASTNQTSMYLCASSPGLAGSTDTQYFGPGTRLTVL.

The J gene is TRBJ1-6, the V gene TRBV28, with D maybe TRBD1 (5 bases). Germline V gene data show CDR1 as MDHEN and CDR2 as SYDVKM. There are 15 residues in the CDR3. V dropped 7 bases and J dropped 3 bases, with 13 bases sitting between them. CDR3 sequence reads: CASKPGTGYNSPLHF. CDR3 in DNA: TGTGCCAGCAAACCAGGGACTGGCTATAATTCACCCCTCCACTTT.

This clone was seen a handful of times. The chain links TRBV25-1 to TRBJ1-2; maybe TRBD1 (6 bases). The V gene lost 3 bases and the J gene lost 2 bases, with 10 bases spanning the gap. CDR1 is MGHDK, CDR2 SYGVNS, per germline. This CDR3 spans 14 amino acids. Here the CDR3 DNA reads TGTGCCAGCAGTGACCACACAGGGAACTATGGCTACACCTTC. It codes for CASSDHTGNYGYTF.

CDR3: CASSVEATEFF. CDR3 sequence (DNA): TGTGCCAGCAGTGTTGAGGCGACGGAGTTCTTC. The genes are TRBV2 and TRBJ2-1; no firm D call. V was shortened by 4 bases and J by 14 bases, with 12 bases between the two germline ends. Per the germline V gene, CDR1 is SNHLY and CDR2 is FYNNEI. The CDR3 covers 11 residues.

The gene calls are TRBV4-1 and TRBJ2-1, with D possibly matching TRBD1 (6 bases). The CDR3 sequence is 16 residues long. In germline, CDR1 is MGHRA, CDR2 YSYEKL. Trimming shortened V by 4 bases and J by 0 bases, and 13 bases separated the two germline ends. The CDR3 loop reads CASSRTLGGSYNEQFF. As DNA, the CDR3 is TGCGCCAGCAGCCGGACATTAGGGGGCTCCTACAATGAGCAGTTCTTC.

This chain connects TRBV4-2 to TRBJ2-2; 7 bases match TRBD2. J lost 7 bases, V lost 7 bases, and 9 bases had no gene match. Germline CDR1 is LGHNA and CDR2 is YNFKEQ. This CDR3 region has 14 residues. CDR3 in amino acids: CASTLGGGNGELFF. The CDR3 DNA follows: TGTGCCAGCACCTTGGGCGGGGGAAACGGGGAGCTGTTTTTT.

The chain carries TRBV7-8 and TRBJ2-3; the match to TRBD2 covers 9 bases. From germline, CDR1 is SGHVS and CDR2 FQNEAQ. V was clipped by 5 bases and J by 0 bases; unmatched bases: 6. This CDR3 spans 16 amino acids. This chain's CDR3 is CASSPQTSGSTDTQYF. The CDR3 nucleotides read TGTGCCAGCAGCCCCCAGACTAGCGGAAGCACAGATACGCAGTATTTT.

V gene TRBV2 combines with J gene TRBJ2-7, with D unresolved. Germline-derived CDR1 and CDR2 are SNHLY and FYNNEI. The CDR3 consists of 15 residues. Trimming removed 7 bases from V and 3 bases from J, with 19 bases in between. The chain's CDR3 is CASKEGGTASYEQYF. CDR3 nucleotide sequence: TGTGCCAGCAAGGAAGGCGGAACCGCCAGCTACGAGCAGTACTTC.

This clone was detected only a few times. The chain uses TRBV12-3 or TRBV12-4 and TRBJ2-7; D gene uncertain. Trimming took off 4 bases at V and 3 bases at J, with 10 bases between the two ends. The CDR3 consists of 13 residues. The CDR3 reads CASSSTPSYEQYF. The CDR3 DNA is TGTGCCAGCAGTTCCACCCCCAGCTACGAGCAGTACTTC.

This sequence joins TRBV7-3 and TRBJ2-1; 8 positions agree with TRBD2. The CDR3 loop spans 15 amino acids. The germline V gene encodes CDR1 SGHTA and CDR2 FQGTGA. The V and J ends lost 5 bases and 8 bases, in that order; junction bases with no gene match: 11. CDR3 sequence reads: CASSEEAGVVDEQFF. The DNA for the CDR3 is TGTGCCAGCAGCGAAGAAGCGGGAGTGGTGGATGAGCAGTTCTTC.

V is TRBV11-1 and J is TRBJ2-3; the match to TRBD1 covers 9 bases. From germline, CDR1 is SGHAT and CDR2 FQDESV (reference sequence). The CDR3 covers 16 residues. J was trimmed by 5 bases and V by 5 bases; bases with no gene match: 11. The CDR3 region is CASSRIGTGPGDTQYF. The CDR3, as DNA: TGTGCCAGCAGCCGAATTGGGACAGGGCCGGGAGATACGCAGTATTTT.

V and J are TRBV2 and TRBJ2-1; TRBD2 matches 12 bases. With 4 bases clipped from V and 9 bases from J, the junction kept 7 bases outside the gene matches. Germline-derived CDR1 and CDR2 are SNHLY and FYNNEI. The CDR3 runs to 15 residues. In nucleotides, the CDR3 is TGTGCCAGCAGTGCAACTAGCGGGAGGTGGGGTGAGCAGTTCTTC. Its translation: CASSATSGRWGEQFF.